One sample yielded the 13 T cell receptor beta chains listed below, sequenced in a study of tumor and adjacent non-tumor tissue in lung cancer. The template was RNA from unsorted bulk tissue. The library came from three nested PCR rounds adapted from ARM-PCR protocols. TCRdb reanalysed the multiplex PCR reads using MiXCR and keeps one entry per CDR3 protein. The sample carries about 85,000 distinct CDR3 sequences, around two thirds recorded once. Sequencing was carried out using lung tumor tissue. All receptors come from a man in his 70s with non-small cell lung cancer.

Regarding this clonotype: At one boundary the junction diverges from the germline segment, which might be a read error. The chain is built from TRBV4-1 and TRBJ1-1; D gene ambiguous. The germline V gene has CDR1 MGHRA and CDR2 YSYEKL. The CDR3 runs to 15 residues. The DNA for the CDR3 is TGCTCCAGCAGCCAAGATCCATCATCCTTGTCTGAGGCTTTCTTT. This codes for CSSSQDPSSLSEAFF.

This rearrangement joins TRBV5-1 to TRBJ2-1; the match to TRBD1 covers 9 bases. The J segment lost 7 bases and the V segment lost 0 bases, leaving 8 bases of the junction unmatched. The V gene's germline CDR1 is SGHRS and CDR2 YFSETQ. The CDR3 has 16 residues. The CDR3 is CASSLAAGTGLNEQFF. The CDR3 DNA reads TGCGCCAGCAGCTTGGCCGCCGGGACAGGGCTAAATGAGCAGTTCTTC.

In its sample, this clonotype was seen a few times. The rearrangement uses TRBV20-1 and TRBJ2-3; D possibly matches TRBD1 or TRBD2 (5 bases each). The germline CDR1 and CDR2 sequences are DFQATT and SNEGSKA (reference sequence). Trimming removed 3 bases from V and 6 bases from J, with 16 bases in between. CDR3 length: 14 residues. The CDR3 coding sequence is TGCAGTGCTAGGGGGGTGGGTCCTGTGGATACGCAGTATTTT. It yields the protein CSARGVGPVDTQYF.

Concerning this clonotype itself: A read error may explain this, as a much larger clone is one base away. The V call is TRBV6-6, the J call TRBJ2-5; no definite D call. Trimming shortened V by 2 bases and J by 4 bases, and 14 bases separated the two germline ends. Germline CDR1 MNHNY, CDR2 SVGAGI (reference sequence). The CDR3 runs 15 residues. CDR3 nucleotide sequence: TGTGCCAGCAGTTACGGGCAGACGTTCCCAGAGACCCAGTACTTC. It translates to CASSYGQTFPETQYF.

To note about this clonotype: A single base separates this from a much larger clone, so it may be a read error. The conserved closing phenylalanine or tryptophan is absent in this CDR3, likely reflecting a read error. The CDR3 DNA reads TGTGCCAGCAGCTTAGCCCAGGGCTACGAGCAGTACCTC. Encoded protein: CASSLAQGYEQYL. The rearrangement uses TRBV7-9 and TRBJ2-7; D perhaps matches TRBD1 (5 bases). CDR1 and CDR2 (germline): SEHNR, FQNEAQ (reference sequence). The CDR3 sequence is 13 residues long. V shed 0 bases and J shed 3 bases, with 6 bases lying between them.

A word on this clonotype: A read error is possible here, since a much larger clone lies one base away. CDR3 residues: CASSSGLAHTDTQYF. In DNA form, the CDR3 reads TGTGCCAGCAGTTCGGGACTAGCGCACACAGATACGCAGTATTTT. This chain connects TRBV12-3 or TRBV12-4 to TRBJ2-3, with TRBD2 identical over 10 bases. J gave up 2 bases and V 4 bases, and 3 bases lay outside the gene matches. CDR3 length: 15 residues.

This clonotype was observed many times. The chain links TRBV6-2 or TRBV6-3 to TRBJ1-5; D may be TRBD1 (6 bases). Germline values: CDR1 MNHEY, CDR2 SVGEGT. The CDR3 spans 18 residues. The V gene lost 6 bases and the J gene lost 3 bases, with 24 bases spanning the gap. CDR3 sequence (DNA): TGTGCCAGCAGGGGGCTCGGGGGCCCTGCGGCTAACAATCAGCCCCAGCATTTT. Translation gives CASRGLGGPAANNQPQHF.

The CDR3 sequence: CASSLTGKEITEQYF. CDR3 bases: TGTGCCAGCAGCCTGACGGGGAAGGAGATTACCGAGCAGTACTTC. V usage is TRBV12-3 or TRBV12-4 and J usage is TRBJ2-7, with D possibly matching TRBD2 (5 bases). The CDR3 has 15 residues. Trimming pared 6 bases from V and 6 bases from J, leaving 21 bases between.

This clonotype was seen only a few times. A clone one base away is much larger, so this may be a read error. V is TRBV5-1 and J is TRBJ1-4; possible D gene TRBD1, 6 bases. The germline CDR1 and CDR2 sequences are SGHRS and YFSETQ. The CDR3 covers 15 residues. CDR3 loop: CAGSRGGATNEKLFF. The DNA of the CDR3 is TGCGCCGGCAGCCGCGGGGGCGCAACTAATGAAAAACTGTTTTTT.

Remarks on this clonotype: One end of the junction does not line up with germline, which may come from a read error. The CDR3 protein is CTSSSPRRRGGSGANVLTF. CDR3 DNA: TGTACCAGCAGCTCCCCGAGGAGAAGAGGGGGCTCTGGGGCCAACGTCCTGACCTTC. V and J are TRBV11-2 and TRBJ2-6, with 7 bases lining up with TRBD1. The CDR3 length is 19 residues. Per the germline V gene, CDR1 is SGHAT and CDR2 is FQNNGV.

This clonotype was counted at least ten times. This rearrangement joins TRBV6-6 to TRBJ1-5, with unresolved D. Germline V gene data show CDR1 as MNHNY and CDR2 as SVGAGI (reference sequence). V was shortened by 3 bases and J by 0 bases, with 18 bases between the two germline ends. The CDR3 runs to 18 residues. DNA of the CDR3: TGTGCCAGCAGTTATGGCGCAAGGAGCCTCGATAGCAATCAGCCCCAGCATTTT. Amino acid sequence: CASSYGARSLDSNQPQHF.

The chain employs TRBV19 and TRBJ2-1; TRBD2 is a possible D gene (6 bases). Germline CDR1 is LNHDA and CDR2 is SQIVND (reference sequence). CDR3 length: 14 residues. The germline V and J ends were trimmed by 4 bases and 9 bases, with 16 bases remaining between them. The CDR3 protein is CASSTKLGGLEQFF. DNA for the CDR3: TGTGCCAGTAGTACGAAATTGGGGGGACTTGAGCAGTTCTTC.

The gene calls are TRBV23-1 and TRBJ2-7; the match to TRBD2 covers 8 bases. TRBV23-1 is noted as an ORF with a role that remains uncertain. V lost 4 bases to trimming and J lost 5 bases; unmatched junction nucleotides: 4. This CDR3 is built from 13 residues. The CDR3 DNA follows: TGCGCCAGCAGTCTGGGCGGGAGGCACGAGCAGTACTTC. This encodes CASSLGGRHEQYF.